This entry concerns a single T cell receptor beta chain. Its antigen is still unknown. TCR beta cDNA libraries included unique molecular identifiers. Around 500,000 cDNA molecules were recovered from an input of about 0.9 to 10 million T cells. TCRdb fed the PCR reads into MiXCR, producing one record per CDR3 protein. The table has 650,000 to 850,000 distinct CDR3 sequences, roughly 58% seen once; the top ten hold under 6%. The sample originates from a study of post-analysis software for immune sequencing data. Study-level findings and limits: Controls' normalized Chao1 diversity significantly exceeded that of multiple sclerosis patients.

Input material: blood. This sequence was found in a girl aged 5 to 17 with multiple sclerosis.

The chain's CDR3 is CASSAPEGDTQYF. The CDR3 bases are TGCGCCAGCAGCGCCCCCGAGGGAGATACGCAGTATTTT. The genes are TRBV5-1 and TRBJ2-3, with D possibly matching TRBD2 (5 bases). This CDR3 has 13 amino acids. Germline V gene data show CDR1 as SGHRS and CDR2 as YFSETQ. Trimming shortened V by 4 bases and J by 5 bases, and 11 bases separated the two germline ends.